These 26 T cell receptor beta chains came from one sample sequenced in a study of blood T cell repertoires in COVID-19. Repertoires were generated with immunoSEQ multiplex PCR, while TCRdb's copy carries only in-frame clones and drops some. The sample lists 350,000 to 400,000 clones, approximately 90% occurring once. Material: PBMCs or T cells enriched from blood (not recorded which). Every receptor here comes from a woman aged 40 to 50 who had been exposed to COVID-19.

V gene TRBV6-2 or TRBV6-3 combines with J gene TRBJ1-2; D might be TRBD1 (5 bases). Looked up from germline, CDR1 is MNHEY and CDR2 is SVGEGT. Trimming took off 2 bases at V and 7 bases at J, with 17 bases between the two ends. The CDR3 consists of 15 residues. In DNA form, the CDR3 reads TGTGCCAGCAGTTACGCGGGACGGGATCTTGCTGGCTACACCTTC. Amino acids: CASSYAGRDLAGYTF.

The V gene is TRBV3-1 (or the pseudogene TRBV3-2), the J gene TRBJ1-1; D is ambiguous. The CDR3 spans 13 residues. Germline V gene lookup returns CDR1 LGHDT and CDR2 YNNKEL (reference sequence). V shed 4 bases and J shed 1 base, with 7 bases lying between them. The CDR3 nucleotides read TGTGCCAGCAGCCTAGCTTGGAACACTGAAGCTTTCTTT. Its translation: CASSLAWNTEAFF.

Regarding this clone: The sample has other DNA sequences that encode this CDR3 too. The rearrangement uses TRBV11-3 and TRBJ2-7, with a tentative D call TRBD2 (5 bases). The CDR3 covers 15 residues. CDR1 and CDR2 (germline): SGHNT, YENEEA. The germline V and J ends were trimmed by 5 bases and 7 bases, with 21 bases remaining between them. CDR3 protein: CASSPSAGESYEQYF. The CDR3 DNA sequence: TGTGCCAGCAGCCCCTCTGCCGGGGAAAGCTATGAGCAGTACTTC.

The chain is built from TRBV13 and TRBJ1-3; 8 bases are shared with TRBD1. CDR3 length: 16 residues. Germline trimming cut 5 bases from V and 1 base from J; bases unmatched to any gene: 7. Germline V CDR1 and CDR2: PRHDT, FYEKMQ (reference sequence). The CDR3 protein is CASSPQGARSGNTIYF. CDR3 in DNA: TGTGCCAGCAGCCCTCAGGGGGCGCGTTCTGGAAACACCATATATTTT.

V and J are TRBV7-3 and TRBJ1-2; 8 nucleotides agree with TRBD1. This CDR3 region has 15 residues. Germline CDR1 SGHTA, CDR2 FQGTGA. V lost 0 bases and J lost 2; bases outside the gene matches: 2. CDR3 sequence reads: CASSLTGTGNYGYTF. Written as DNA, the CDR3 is TGTGCCAGCAGCTTAACCGGGACAGGAAACTATGGCTACACCTTC.

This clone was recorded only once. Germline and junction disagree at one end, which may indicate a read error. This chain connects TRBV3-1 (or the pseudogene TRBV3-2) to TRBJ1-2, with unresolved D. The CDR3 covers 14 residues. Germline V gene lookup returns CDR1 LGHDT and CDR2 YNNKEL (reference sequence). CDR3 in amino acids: CASTQDQFNYGYTF. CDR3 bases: TGTGCCAGCACCCAAGATCAATTCAACTATGGCTACACCTTC.

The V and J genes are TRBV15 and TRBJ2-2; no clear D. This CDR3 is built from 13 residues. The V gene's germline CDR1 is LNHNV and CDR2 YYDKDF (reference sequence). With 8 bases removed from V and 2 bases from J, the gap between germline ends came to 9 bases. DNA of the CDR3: TGTGCCACCGCACTGGTTAACACCGGGGAGCTGTTTTTT. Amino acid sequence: CATALVNTGELFF. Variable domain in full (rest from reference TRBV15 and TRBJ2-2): DAMVIQNPRYQVTQFGKPVTLSCSQTLNHNVMYWYQQKSSQAPKLLFHYYDKDFNNEADTPDNFQSRRPNTSFCFLDIRSPGLGDTAMYLCATALVNTGELFFGEGSRLTVL.

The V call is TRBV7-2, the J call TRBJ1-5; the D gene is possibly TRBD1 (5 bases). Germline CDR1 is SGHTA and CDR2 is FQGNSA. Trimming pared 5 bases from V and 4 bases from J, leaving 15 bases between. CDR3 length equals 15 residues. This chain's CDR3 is CASSAGRDSNQPQHF. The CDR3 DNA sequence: TGTGCCAGCAGCGCGGGAAGGGACTCAAATCAGCCCCAGCATTTT.

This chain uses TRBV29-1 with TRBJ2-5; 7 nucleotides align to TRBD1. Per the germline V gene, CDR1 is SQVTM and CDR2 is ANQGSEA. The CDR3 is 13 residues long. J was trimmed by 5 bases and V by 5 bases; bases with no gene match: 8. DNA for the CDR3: TGCAGCGTTTACAGGGGACCTATTGAGACCCAGTACTTC. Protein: CSVYRGPIETQYF.

Here the CDR3 DNA reads TGTGCCAGCAGCCCCCGTGTCCCGGGTGAAGGCTACACCTTC. Amino acid sequence: CASSPRVPGEGYTF. The chain uses TRBV9 and TRBJ1-2; D is undetermined. Trimming left V 4 bases short and J 8 bases short, with 18 bases between. CDR1 is SGDLS, CDR2 YYNGEE, per germline. This CDR3 comprises 14 residues.

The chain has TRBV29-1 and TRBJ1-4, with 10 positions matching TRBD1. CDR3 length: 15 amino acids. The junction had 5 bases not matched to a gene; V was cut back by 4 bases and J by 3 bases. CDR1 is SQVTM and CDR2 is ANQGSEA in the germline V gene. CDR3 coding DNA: TGCAGCGTTGGGGGGGACAGGGGTGCTAATGAAAAACTGTTTTTT. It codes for CSVGGDRGANEKLFF.

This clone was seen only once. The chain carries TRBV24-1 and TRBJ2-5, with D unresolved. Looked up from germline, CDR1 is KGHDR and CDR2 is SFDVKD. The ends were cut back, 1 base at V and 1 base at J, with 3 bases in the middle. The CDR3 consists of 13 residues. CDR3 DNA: TGTGCCACCAGTGATTTCAGCCAAGAGACCCAGTACTTC. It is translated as CATSDFSQETQYF.

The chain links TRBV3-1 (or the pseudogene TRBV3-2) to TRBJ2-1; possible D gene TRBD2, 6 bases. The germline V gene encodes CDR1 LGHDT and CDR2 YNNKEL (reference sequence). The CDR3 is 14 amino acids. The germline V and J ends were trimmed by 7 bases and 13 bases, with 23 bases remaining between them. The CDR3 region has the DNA TGTGCCAGCACCCTCGATAGGAGGGAGGATCTACAGTTCTTC. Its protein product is CASTLDRREDLQFF.

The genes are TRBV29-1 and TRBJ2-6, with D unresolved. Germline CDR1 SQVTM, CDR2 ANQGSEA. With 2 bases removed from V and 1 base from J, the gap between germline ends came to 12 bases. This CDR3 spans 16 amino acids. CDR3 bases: TGCAGCGTTGAAAAATCATCAGGATCTGGGGCCAACGTCCTGACTTTC. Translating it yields CSVEKSSGSGANVLTF.

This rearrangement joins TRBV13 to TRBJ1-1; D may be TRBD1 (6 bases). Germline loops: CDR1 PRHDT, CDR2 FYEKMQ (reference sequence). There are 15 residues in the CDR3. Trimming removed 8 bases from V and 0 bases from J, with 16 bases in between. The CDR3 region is CASQPGAIMNTEAFF. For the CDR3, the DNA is TGTGCCAGCCAACCAGGGGCCATAATGAACACTGAAGCTTTCTTT.

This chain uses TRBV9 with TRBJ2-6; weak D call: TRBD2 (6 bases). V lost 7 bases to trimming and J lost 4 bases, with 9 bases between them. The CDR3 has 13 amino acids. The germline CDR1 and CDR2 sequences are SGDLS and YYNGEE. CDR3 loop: CASAGRGANVLTF. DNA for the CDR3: TGTGCCAGCGCGGGGAGGGGGGCCAACGTCCTGACTTTC.

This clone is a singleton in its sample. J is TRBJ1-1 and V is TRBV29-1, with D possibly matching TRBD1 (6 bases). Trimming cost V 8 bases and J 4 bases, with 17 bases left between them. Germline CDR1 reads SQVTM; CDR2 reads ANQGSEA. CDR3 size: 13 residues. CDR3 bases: TGCAGCTTCAATGGGGGGGCCGGCACTGAAGCTTTCTTT. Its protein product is CSFNGGAGTEAFF.

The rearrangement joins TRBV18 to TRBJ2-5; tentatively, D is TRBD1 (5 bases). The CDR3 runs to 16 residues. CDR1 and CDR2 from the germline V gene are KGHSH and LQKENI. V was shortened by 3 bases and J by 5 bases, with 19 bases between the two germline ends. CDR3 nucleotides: TGTGCCAGCTCACCGGTGGGGCGGTGGGCTCGTGAGACCCAGTACTTC. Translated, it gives CASSPVGRWARETQYF.

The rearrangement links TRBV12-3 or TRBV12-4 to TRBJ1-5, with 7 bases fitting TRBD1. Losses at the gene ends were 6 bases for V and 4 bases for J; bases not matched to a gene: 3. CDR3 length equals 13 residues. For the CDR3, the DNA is TGTGCCAGCAGGGACAGGAGAAATCAGCCCCAGCATTTT. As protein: CASRDRRNQPQHF.

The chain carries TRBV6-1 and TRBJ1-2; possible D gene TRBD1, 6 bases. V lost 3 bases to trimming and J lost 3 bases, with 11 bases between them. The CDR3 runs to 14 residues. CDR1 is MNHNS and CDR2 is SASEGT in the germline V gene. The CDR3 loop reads CASSDRGGDYGYTF. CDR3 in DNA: TGTGCCAGCAGTGACAGGGGAGGGGACTATGGCTACACCTTC.

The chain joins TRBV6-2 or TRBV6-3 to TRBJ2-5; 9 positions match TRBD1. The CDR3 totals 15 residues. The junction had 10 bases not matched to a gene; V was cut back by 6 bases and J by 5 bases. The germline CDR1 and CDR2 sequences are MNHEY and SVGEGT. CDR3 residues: CASSESTGGMETQYF. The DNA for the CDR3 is TGTGCCAGCAGCGAGTCGACAGGGGGAATGGAGACCCAGTACTTC.

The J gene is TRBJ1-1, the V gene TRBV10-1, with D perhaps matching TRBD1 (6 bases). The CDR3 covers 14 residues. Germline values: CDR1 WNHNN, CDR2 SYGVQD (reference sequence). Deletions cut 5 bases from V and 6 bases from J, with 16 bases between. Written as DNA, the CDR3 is TGCGCCAGCAGTAAGACAGGAAATCTCGCTGAAGCTTTCTTT. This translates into CASSKTGNLAEAFF.

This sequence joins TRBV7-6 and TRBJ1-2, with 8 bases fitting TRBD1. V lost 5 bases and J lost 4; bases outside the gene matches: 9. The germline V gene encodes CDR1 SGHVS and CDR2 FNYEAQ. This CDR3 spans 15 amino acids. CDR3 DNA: TGTGCCAGCAGCCCCCGGCAGGGGGCAGGCTATGGCTACACCTTC. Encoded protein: CASSPRQGAGYGYTF.

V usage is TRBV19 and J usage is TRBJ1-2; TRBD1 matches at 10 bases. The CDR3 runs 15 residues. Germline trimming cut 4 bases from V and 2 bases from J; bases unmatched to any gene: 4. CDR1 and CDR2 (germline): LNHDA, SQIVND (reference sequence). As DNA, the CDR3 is TGTGCCAGTAGTACCGGGACAGGGGCCAACTATGGCTACACCTTC. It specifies CASSTGTGANYGYTF. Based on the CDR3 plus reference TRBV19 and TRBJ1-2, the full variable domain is DGGITQSPKYLFRKEGQNVTLSCEQNLNHDAMYWYRQDPGQGLRLIYYSQIVNDFQKGDIAEGYSVSREKKESFPLTVTSAQKNPTAFYLCASSTGTGANYGYTFGSGTRLTVV.

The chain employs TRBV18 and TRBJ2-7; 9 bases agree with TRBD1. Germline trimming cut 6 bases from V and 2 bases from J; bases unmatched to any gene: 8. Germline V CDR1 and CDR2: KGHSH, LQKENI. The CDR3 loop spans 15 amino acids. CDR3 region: CASSQDRGGTYEQYF. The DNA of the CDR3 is TGTGCCAGCTCTCAGGACAGGGGAGGGACCTACGAGCAGTACTTC.

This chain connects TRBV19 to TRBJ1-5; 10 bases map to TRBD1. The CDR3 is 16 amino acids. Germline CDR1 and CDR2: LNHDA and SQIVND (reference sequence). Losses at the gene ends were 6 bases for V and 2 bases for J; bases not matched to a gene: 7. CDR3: CASRTRDRGRNQPQHF. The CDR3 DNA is TGTGCCAGTAGGACCCGGGACAGGGGACGCAATCAGCCCCAGCATTTT.